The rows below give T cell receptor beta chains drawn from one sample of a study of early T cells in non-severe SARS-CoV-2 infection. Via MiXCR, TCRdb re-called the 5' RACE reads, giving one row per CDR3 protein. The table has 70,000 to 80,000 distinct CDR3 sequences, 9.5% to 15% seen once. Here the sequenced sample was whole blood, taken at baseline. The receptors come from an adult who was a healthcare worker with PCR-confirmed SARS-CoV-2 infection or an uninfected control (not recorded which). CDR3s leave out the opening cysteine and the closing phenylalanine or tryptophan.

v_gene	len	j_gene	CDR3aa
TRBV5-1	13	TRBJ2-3	ASSLALATTDTQY
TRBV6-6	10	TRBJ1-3	ASRKPGNTIY
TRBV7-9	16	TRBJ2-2	ASSSPRGTGGRTGELF
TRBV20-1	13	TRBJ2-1	SARGLLSSYNEQF
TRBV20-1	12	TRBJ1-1	SARGDPTAGEAF
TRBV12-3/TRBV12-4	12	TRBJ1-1	ASSPSRANTEAF
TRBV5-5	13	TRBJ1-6	ASSLEWQGYSPLH
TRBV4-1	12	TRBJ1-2	ASSQPGTVTGYT
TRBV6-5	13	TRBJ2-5	ASSLSGGLQETQY
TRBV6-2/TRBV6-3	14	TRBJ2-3	ASSYSEGLRPDTQY
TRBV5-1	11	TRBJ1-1	ASSGQLNTEAF
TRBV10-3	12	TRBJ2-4	AISAGAPGYIQY
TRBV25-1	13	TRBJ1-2	ASSEFMSAFHGYT
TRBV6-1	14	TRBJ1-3	ASTAGTGVTGNTIY
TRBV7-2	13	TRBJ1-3	ASSFRQSSGNTIY
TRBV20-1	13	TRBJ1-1	SAKGPMTGNTEAF
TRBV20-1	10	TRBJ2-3	SAGTRPDTQY
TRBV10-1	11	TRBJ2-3	ASSGASTDTQY
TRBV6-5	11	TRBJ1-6	ASAGISPSPLH
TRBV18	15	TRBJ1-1	ASSPRQGAQRDTEAF
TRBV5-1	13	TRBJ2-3	ASSLEASWANTQY
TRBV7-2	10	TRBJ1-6	ASSLDASPLH
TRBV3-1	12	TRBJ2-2	ASSLKLTTGELF
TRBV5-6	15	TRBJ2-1	ASSLQVAALSYNEQF
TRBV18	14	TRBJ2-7	ASSGQGASHTYEQY
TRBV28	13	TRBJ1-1	ASSRAGGAWTEAF
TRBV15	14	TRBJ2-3	ATSRHRGPSADTQY
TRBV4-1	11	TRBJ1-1	ASSQGTGVARF
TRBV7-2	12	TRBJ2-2	ASSPTGYAGELF
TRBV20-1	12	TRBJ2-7	SARRTSTPYEQY
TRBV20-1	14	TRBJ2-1	SARMFGTGGDGEQF
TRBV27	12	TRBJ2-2	ASRGQGNTGELF
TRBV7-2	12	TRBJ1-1	ASSFLAANTEAF
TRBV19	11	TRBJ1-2	ASTTTVHSGYT
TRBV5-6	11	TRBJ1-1	ASSLFRGTEAF
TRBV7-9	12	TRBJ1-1	ASSLEIGNTEAF
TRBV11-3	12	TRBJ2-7	ASSGGTDPYEQY
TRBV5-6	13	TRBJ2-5	ASSLGRGRGETQY
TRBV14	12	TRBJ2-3	ASTGGGASDTQY
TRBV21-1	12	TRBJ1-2	ASTVHIKLYGYT
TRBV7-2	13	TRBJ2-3	ASSPGQGGLDTQY
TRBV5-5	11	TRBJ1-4	ASSLASGEKLF
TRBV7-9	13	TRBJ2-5	ASSLAGPRAETQY
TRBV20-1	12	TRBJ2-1	SARRGGTYNEQF